Below are 8 T cell receptor beta chains sequenced from a single sample in a study of tumor and adjacent non-tumor tissue in lung cancer. A modified ARM-PCR protocol with three rounds of nested PCR amplified TCRbeta. TCRdb ran MiXCR on the multiplex PCR reads and lists one entry per CDR3 protein. The repertoire includes 220,000 or so distinct CDR3 sequences, 60% to 85% of them detected once, and 20% to 25% sits in the top ten. No cell sorting was done before RNA was extracted from the tissue. Sequenced input: lung tumor tissue. These receptors all stem from a man aged 55 to 69 with non-small cell lung cancer.

About this clonotype: At one boundary the junction diverges from the germline segment, which might be a read error. The chain combines TRBV4-1 with TRBJ2-3; 7 bases agree with TRBD2. This CDR3 is 15 amino acids long. Per germline, CDR1 MGHRA and CDR2 YSYEKL. This chain's CDR3 is CAGSHQLARTDTQYF. In nucleotides, the CDR3 is TGCGCCGGCAGCCATCAACTAGCGAGGACAGATACGCAGTATTTT.

This chain links TRBV15 with TRBJ2-1; 8 nucleotides match TRBD2. This CDR3 has 14 residues. Germline assignment: CDR1 LNHNV and CDR2 YYDKDF (reference sequence). The ends lost 6 bases at V and 5 bases at J; junction bases unmatched: 6. The CDR3 DNA follows: TGTGCCACCAGGGGGACTAGGGGGAACAATGAGCAGTTCTTC. It translates to CATRGTRGNNEQFF.

V usage is TRBV4-2 and J usage is TRBJ2-3; 10 bases are shared with TRBD2. The germline V gene has CDR1 LGHNA and CDR2 YNFKEQ. The CDR3 extends over 16 amino acids. V was clipped by 5 bases and J by 8 bases; unmatched bases: 13. DNA for the CDR3: TGTGCCAGCAGCGGAGCCGGGACTAGCGCGTTTGTTACGCAGTATTTT. Translation gives CASSGAGTSAFVTQYF.

CDR3 amino acids: CARRSGTGSTDTQYF. CDR3 DNA sequence: TGTGCCAGAAGATCCGGGACAGGGAGCACAGATACGCAGTATTTT. This rearrangement joins TRBV5-4 to TRBJ2-3; 9 nucleotides match TRBD1. The CDR3 length is 15 residues. With 8 bases clipped from V and 0 bases from J, the junction kept 7 bases outside the gene matches. Germline lookup yields CDR1 SGHNT and CDR2 YYREEE (reference sequence).

A note on this clonotype: At one end, the junction sequence differs from germline, possibly due to a read error. The V and J genes are TRBV20-1 and TRBJ2-7; 12 nucleotides align to TRBD2. Germline V CDR1 and CDR2: DFQATT, SNEGSKA (reference sequence). The CDR3 loop spans 13 amino acids. The DNA for the CDR3 is TGCAGTGGAAGACTAGCGGGAGTCTACGAGCGGTACTTC. It specifies CSGRLAGVYERYF.

This clonotype was counted ten times or more. The rearrangement uses TRBV6-5 and TRBJ2-7, with TRBD2 identical over 7 bases. Germline-derived CDR1 and CDR2 are MNHEY and SVGAGI. This CDR3 is built from 16 residues. V shed 0 bases, J shed 3 bases, and the junction held 8 bases outside the gene matches. The CDR3 loop is CASSYSTWGGHYEQYF. The CDR3, as DNA: TGTGCCAGCAGTTACTCGACTTGGGGGGGTCACTACGAGCAGTACTTC.

The chain has TRBV28 and TRBJ2-4, with D uncertain. This CDR3 comprises 19 residues. The V and J ends lost 7 bases and 0 bases respectively, with 25 bases between them. CDR1 and CDR2 from the germline V gene are MDHEN and SYDVKM. The CDR3 reads CASNSQLVNRQIAKNIQYF. CDR3 sequence (DNA): TGTGCCAGCAATTCTCAGTTGGTTAACCGCCAAATAGCCAAAAACATTCAGTACTTC.

This clonotype occurred many times. V gene TRBV6-1 combines with J gene TRBJ2-2; the D gene is possibly TRBD2 (6 bases). The CDR3 is made up of 13 amino acids. Germline V gives CDR1 MNHNS, CDR2 SASEGT. Trimming took 2 bases from V and 13 from J, leaving 14 bases between them. The CDR3 DNA sequence: TGTGCCAGCAGTGAATGGGTCGGGAGTCGGCTGTTTTTT. Protein: CASSEWVGSRLFF.